This is a list of T cell receptor beta chains from one sample in a study of blood T cell repertoires in COVID-19. The method was immunoSEQ multiplex PCR; TCRdb's version includes in-frame clones alone and lacks a portion of them. The data contain roughly 200,000 clones, 80% of them singletons. The sequenced sample was peripheral blood. The receptors were gathered from a woman aged 70 to 79 with acute or convalescent COVID-19. CDR3s include the opening cysteine and the closing phenylalanine or tryptophan. Fields, in order: clone size, V gene, J gene, D gene, CDR3 DNA, CDR3 protein. The D gene is left open where the match is weak. Clone size appears in some rows only: once, few, many, or a class for an expanded clone.

size: NA
V: TRBV3-1/TRBV3-2
J: TRBJ1-4
D: NA
DNA: TGTGCCAGCAGCCCGGACAGTGACAATGAAAAACTGTTTTTT
CDR3: CASSPDSDNEKLFF

size: once
V: TRBV2
J: TRBJ1-5
D: NA
DNA: TGTGCCAGCGCGGCAGCACCCAATCAGCCCCAGCATTTT
CDR3: CASAAAPNQPQHF

size: NA
V: TRBV15
J: TRBJ2-7
D: TRBD2
DNA: TGTGCCACCAGCACCCTTAGCGGGAGCTCCTACGAGCAGTACTTC
CDR3: CATSTLSGSSYEQYF

size: NA
V: TRBV5-6
J: TRBJ1-5
D: NA
DNA: TGTGCCAGCAGCTTACGAGGCCCGAACAGCAATCAGCCCCAGCATTTT
CDR3: CASSLRGPNSNQPQHF

size: NA
V: TRBV12-5
J: TRBJ2-1
D: TRBD2
DNA: TGTGCTAGTGGGCTGGGACTAGCGGGAGTGGGCAATGAGCAGTTCTTC
CDR3: CASGLGLAGVGNEQFF

size: NA
V: TRBV19
J: TRBJ2-1
D: TRBD2
DNA: TGTGCCAGTAGTACCGAGGGACTAGCGGGACTCAATGAGCAGTTCTTC
CDR3: CASSTEGLAGLNEQFF

size: NA
V: TRBV28
J: TRBJ1-2
D: NA
DNA: TGTGCCAGCAGGGGGCACAGGGTGGCTGGCTACACCTTC
CDR3: CASRGHRVAGYTF

size: NA
V: TRBV6-1
J: TRBJ2-7
D: TRBD2
DNA: TGTGCCAGCAGTGAATTTCCTAGCGGGAGGTACGAGCAGTACTTC
CDR3: CASSEFPSGRYEQYF

size: NA
V: TRBV18
J: TRBJ1-1
D: NA
DNA: TGTGCCAGCTCACCAGGGGCTGACACTGAAGCTTTCTTT
CDR3: CASSPGADTEAFF

size: NA
V: TRBV5-4
J: TRBJ1-3
D: TRBD1
DNA: TGTGCCAGCAGCCCGGGACAGGGGGTCGCTGGAAACACCATATATTTT
CDR3: CASSPGQGVAGNTIYF

size: NA
V: TRBV29-1
J: TRBJ1-1
D: NA
DNA: TGCAGCGTCCATAACGGGAACACTGAAGCTTTCTTT
CDR3: CSVHNGNTEAFF

size: few
V: TRBV7-2
J: TRBJ2-6
D: NA
DNA: TGTGCCAGCAGCCTAAGACAACTCTCTGGGGCCAACGTCCTGACTTTC
CDR3: CASSLRQLSGANVLTF

size: NA
V: TRBV21-1
J: TRBJ2-5
D: NA
DNA: TGTGCCAGCCCGAATGGGAGGGAAGAGACCCAGTACTTC
CDR3: CASPNGREETQYF

size: NA
V: TRBV7-6
J: TRBJ2-2
D: NA
DNA: TGTGCCAGCAGCCCAAGAGGAGAGTACACCGGGGAGCTGTTTTTT
CDR3: CASSPRGEYTGELFF

size: NA
V: TRBV5-6
J: TRBJ2-2
D: TRBD2
DNA: TGTGCCAGCAGCATCAGCGGGAGGGCCTTCGGGGAGCTGTTTTTT
CDR3: CASSISGRAFGELFF

size: NA
V: TRBV2
J: TRBJ1-5
D: NA
DNA: TGTGCCAGCAACGGGAATACCGGCAATCAGCCCCAGCATTTT
CDR3: CASNGNTGNQPQHF

size: many
V: TRBV2
J: TRBJ1-6
D: NA
DNA: TGTGCCAGCAGTGAACGGGGGAATGGTCCTAGCTCACCCCTCCACTTT
CDR3: CASSERGNGPSSPLHF

size: NA
V: TRBV7-8
J: TRBJ2-7
D: TRBD2
DNA: TGTGCCAGCAGCTCGACTAGCGGGAGCTTAGAGCAGTACTTC
CDR3: CASSSTSGSLEQYF

size: many
V: TRBV27
J: TRBJ2-2
D: NA
DNA: TGTGCCAGCAGTTTATTAGGTAGCGGTACTAACACCGGGGAGCTGTTTTTT
CDR3: CASSLLGSGTNTGELFF

size: NA
V: TRBV2
J: TRBJ2-7
D: NA
DNA: TGTGCCACCCAGGGGGGACAAAGTACTTCCTACGAGCAGTACTTC
CDR3: CATQGGQSTSYEQYF

size: few
V: TRBV27
J: TRBJ2-7
D: TRBD1
DNA: TGTGCCAGCAGTTTATCCCGGTCAGGGGGCATCTACGAGCAGTACTTC
CDR3: CASSLSRSGGIYEQYF

size: few
V: TRBV29-1
J: TRBJ1-5
D: TRBD1
DNA: TGCAGCGTTGGAGGACAGGGAGAAGGTCAGCCCCAGCATTTT
CDR3: CSVGGQGEGQPQHF

size: NA
V: TRBV30
J: TRBJ1-3
D: NA
DNA: TGTGCCTGGAACCCCGGGATGGAACTCCCCATATATTTT
CDR3: CAWNPGMELPIYF

size: few
V: TRBV27
J: TRBJ2-3
D: TRBD1
DNA: TGTGCCAGGACCGCCCGGGACAGGGGGGGGGCAGATACGCAGTATTTT
CDR3: CARTARDRGGADTQYF

size: NA
V: TRBV3-1/TRBV3-2
J: TRBJ2-2
D: NA
DNA: TGTGCCAGCAGCTCCGCCGGGGAGCTGTTTTTT
CDR3: CASSSAGELFF

size: NA
V: TRBV4-1
J: TRBJ2-1
D: TRBD2
DNA: TGCGCCAGCAGCCAACCGGGACTAGCTCAACACAATGAGCAGTTCTTC
CDR3: CASSQPGLAQHNEQFF

size: NA
V: TRBV27
J: TRBJ2-2
D: NA
DNA: TGTGCCAGCAGTTCCTATAGCGGAAACACCGGGGAGCTGTTTTTT
CDR3: CASSSYSGNTGELFF

size: NA
V: TRBV27
J: TRBJ2-1
D: TRBD2
DNA: TGTGCCAGCAGTTTAAGACTAGCAGCTAACAATGAGCAGTTCTTC
CDR3: CASSLRLAANNEQFF

size: NA
V: TRBV6-6
J: TRBJ2-5
D: NA
DNA: TGTGCCAGCAGTTACTCGAGAGACAACCAAGAGACCCAGTACTTC
CDR3: CASSYSRDNQETQYF

size: few
V: TRBV5-1
J: TRBJ2-1
D: NA
DNA: TGCGCCAGCAGCTTGGCCAGGGGTTACAATGAGCAGTTCTTC
CDR3: CASSLARGYNEQFF

size: NA
V: TRBV28
J: TRBJ1-2
D: NA
DNA: TGTGCCAGCAGTATCCTCCCAGGGAGGGCGAACTATGGCTACACCTTC
CDR3: CASSILPGRANYGYTF

size: NA
V: TRBV5-4
J: TRBJ2-1
D: TRBD2
DNA: TGTGCCAGCAGCTCTCAAACACTAGCGGCCTCCTACAATGAGCAGTTCTTC
CDR3: CASSSQTLAASYNEQFF

size: NA
V: TRBV19
J: TRBJ2-5
D: TRBD1
DNA: TGTGCCAGTAGTCAATCAGGGGGCGGAGAGACCCAGTACTTC
CDR3: CASSQSGGGETQYF